This T cell receptor beta chain was identified in a study of liver allograft versus peripheral blood T cells. Study-wide context: What was compared were the T cell receptor repertoires in transplanted livers and those in the peripheral blood of recipients.

TCRdb processed the reads anew with MiXCR; each CDR3 protein has one entry. The sample has under 15,000 distinct CDR3 sequences, around a sixth seen once. V was pared by 4 bases and J by 5 bases, with 3 bases of the junction left unmatched. CDR1 and CDR2 (germline): SGHTA, FQGNSA. CDR3 length: 13 amino acids. This sequence originates from a human patient who had a liver transplant. The graft donor may have given rise to some T cells. The chain recombines TRBV7-2 with TRBJ2-7; TRBD1 aligns across 9 bases. The CDR3 sequence: CASSWTGVHEQYF. The CDR3 nucleotides read TGTGCCAGCAGCTGGACAGGGGTCCACGAGCAGTACTTC. The whole variable domain, remainder taken from reference TRBV7-2 and TRBJ2-7, is GAGVSQSPSNKVTEKGKDVELRCDPISGHTALYWYRQSLGQGLEFLIYFQGNSAPDKSGLPSDRFSAERTGGSVSTLTIQRTQQEDSAVYLCASSWTGVHEQYFGPGTRLTVT.